One TCR beta chain is described in this entry. The antigen is not known. Because the CDR3's place on the DNA is in doubt, the DNA is left out and the CDR3 is given as listed by TCRdb. The data derive from a study of beta chain features in type 1 diabetes. General study points: PCR could preferentially amplify shorter templates, alike in patients and controls. Type 1 diabetes patients had fewer VDJ junction insertions and more deletions. Shortening that was moderate but significant affected the TCRB CDR3s of Type 1 diabetes patients in all four CD4+ subsets. Naive, central memory and Treg TCRB repertoires seemed to resemble each other more closely in patients than they did in healthy donors.

The CDR3 spans 15 amino acids, including both terminal residues. Expressed TCRB transcripts were sequenced after all isolated RNA was converted to cDNA. Each sample of naive, central memory or regulatory T cells had, on average, about 3.57 million reads. The table came from immunoSEQ multiplex PCR; TCRdb's copy has only in-frame clones and leaves some out. The sample records about 280,000 clones, approximately 15% being singletons. The clonotype comes from a young man with type 1 diabetes. The chain has TRBV1 and TRBJ2-1; the D call TRBD2 from the table was never checked on the DNA. TRBV1 is a listed pseudogene. The sequenced material came from naive CD4+ T cells from blood. CDR3 sequence reads: CTSSPYLCPCNEQFF.